The 17 T cell receptor beta chains below were found in one sample sequenced in a study of neoadjuvant anti-PD-1 for oral cavity cancer. The method was immunoSEQ multiplex PCR; TCRdb's version includes in-frame clones alone and lacks a portion of them. The data show about 15,000 clones, roughly 74% seen once. Here the sequenced sample was PBMCs, taken before nivolumab (anti-PD-1) treatment. The receptors come from a person between 35 and 79 years old with oral cavity squamous cell carcinoma.

The chain uses TRBV30 and TRBJ2-7; D not certain. The CDR3 sequence is 12 residues long. Germline CDR1 and CDR2: GTSNPN and SVGIG (reference sequence). Trimming stripped 3 bases from V and 4 bases from J, with 10 bases between. CDR3 in DNA: TGTGCCTGGAGCATCACTCCTTACGAGCAGTACTTC. It translates to CAWSITPYEQYF.

In this sample, this clone turned up a few times. The chain combines TRBV6-1 with TRBJ1-5; TRBD1 is a possible D gene (5 bases). The V gene's germline CDR1 is MNHNS and CDR2 SASEGT. The CDR3 spans 15 residues. V dropped 11 bases and J dropped 1 base, with 18 bases sitting between them. In nucleotides, the CDR3 is TGTGCCGGCGCTCGTGACCGGGACAGCAATCAGCCCCAGCATTTT. Translating gives CAGARDRDSNQPQHF.

This clone has just a few counts. The J gene is TRBJ1-2, the V gene TRBV7-2, with 9 bases lining up with TRBD1. In germline, CDR1 is SGHTA, CDR2 FQGNSA. The CDR3 is 15 amino acids. Losses at the gene ends were 5 bases for V and 4 bases for J; bases not matched to a gene: 8. The CDR3: CASSPRQGESYGYTF. The CDR3 bases are TGTGCCAGCAGCCCCAGACAGGGGGAGAGCTATGGCTACACCTTC.

The V call is TRBV25-1, the J call TRBJ1-5, with D unclear. CDR1 MGHDK and CDR2 SYGVNS come from the germline V gene. The V end was cut by 4 bases, the J end by 0 bases, with 7 bases between. This CDR3 has 14 residues. CDR3 residues: CASSGGISNQPQHF. The CDR3 DNA sequence: TGTGCCAGCAGTGGAGGGATTAGCAATCAGCCCCAGCATTTT. The variable domain in full, completed from reference TRBV25-1 and TRBJ1-5, reads EADIYQTPRYLVIGTGKKITLECSQTMGHDKMYWYQQDPGMELHLIHYSYGVNSTEKGDLSSESTVSRIRTEHFPLTLESARPSHTSQYLCASSGGISNQPQHFGDGTRLSIL.

The chain recombines TRBV19 with TRBJ2-3, with 7 bases fitting TRBD2. Germline CDR1 LNHDA, CDR2 SQIVND (reference sequence). V dropped 2 bases and J dropped 6; count of bases not matched to a gene: 17. The CDR3 is 18 residues long. Written as DNA, the CDR3 is TGTGCCAGTAGTATATCACTAGCGAGGGGAGTGCTCAGTGATACGCAGTATTTT. Translating it yields CASSISLARGVLSDTQYF.

This chain joins TRBV28 and TRBJ1-5; D unresolved. The V end lost 2 bases, the J end lost 2 bases, and 7 bases lay between the germline ends. Looked up from germline, CDR1 is MDHEN and CDR2 is SYDVKM. The CDR3 spans 14 residues. The CDR3 sequence: CASSLNGGNQPQHF. The CDR3, as DNA: TGTGCCAGCAGTTTAAATGGAGGCAATCAGCCCCAGCATTTT.

This clone was observed a few times. CDR3 DNA sequence: TGTGCCAGCTCACCACCACAAAACACCGGGGAGCTGTTTTTT. Its protein product is CASSPPQNTGELFF. This chain links TRBV18 with TRBJ2-2; no reliable D call. The CDR3 runs to 14 residues. Trimming cost V 0 bases and J 2 bases, with 4 bases left between them. Germline lookup yields CDR1 KGHSH and CDR2 LQKENI.

This chain joins TRBV5-6 and TRBJ1-2; 7 bases agree with TRBD1. Losses at the gene ends were 4 bases for V and 6 bases for J; bases not matched to a gene: 9. Germline CDR1 is SGHDT and CDR2 is YYEEEE. The CDR3 is made up of 14 amino acids. The CDR3 region has the DNA TGTGCCAGCAGCCGAAGTACAGGGGCGGATGGCTACACCTTC. It codes for CASSRSTGADGYTF.

This clone was detected only once. The CDR3 is CASMGGYSGNTIYF. CDR3 nucleotides: TGTGCCAGCATGGGGGGCTACTCTGGAAACACCATATATTTT. The V gene is TRBV13, the J gene TRBJ1-3; maybe TRBD1 (6 bases). Trimming left V 7 bases short and J 0 bases short, with 10 bases between. CDR1 and CDR2 from the germline V gene are PRHDT and FYEKMQ (reference sequence). The CDR3 runs to 14 residues.

The chain is built from TRBV6-1 and TRBJ1-1; the D gene is possibly TRBD1 (5 bases). The CDR3 extends over 14 amino acids. Germline assignment: CDR1 MNHNS and CDR2 SASEGT. Trimming shortened V by 1 base and J by 2 bases, and 8 bases separated the two germline ends. CDR3 residues: CASSEGDPNTEAFF. CDR3 sequence (DNA): TGTGCCAGCAGTGAAGGGGACCCTAACACTGAAGCTTTCTTT.

The chain is built from TRBV12-2 and TRBJ2-3; the D segment call TRBD2 is taken from the table without a DNA check. TRBV12-2 has pseudogene status. The CDR3 totals 16 residues. In DNA form, the CDR3 reads TGTGCAAGTCGAATTGGACTAGCGGGGGACACAGATACGCAGTATTTT. It yields the protein CASRIGLAGDTDTQYF.

The rearrangement joins TRBV5-1 to TRBJ2-2; D not resolved. The CDR3 consists of 12 residues. Between the trimmed V and J ends, which lost 2 bases and 8 bases, there was a span of 7 bases. Germline CDR1 reads SGHRS; CDR2 reads YFSETQ. Here the CDR3 reads CASSFPLGELFF. CDR3 nucleotide sequence: TGCGCCAGCAGCTTCCCGCTGGGGGAGCTGTTTTTT.

The V call is TRBV4-1, the J call TRBJ2-5; D gene unclear. V lost 3 bases and J 5 bases, leaving 19 bases between the germline ends. Germline lookup yields CDR1 MGHRA and CDR2 YSYEKL. The CDR3 loop spans 16 amino acids. Here the CDR3 reads CASSHPQGGVGETQYF. CDR3 nucleotide sequence: TGCGCCAGCAGCCACCCCCAAGGTGGGGTCGGGGAGACCCAGTACTTC.

This clone was observed once. The rearrangement joins TRBV19 to TRBJ2-3, with TRBD1 matching over 11 bases. V lost 7 bases and J lost 3; bases outside the gene matches: 9. The CDR3 is made up of 16 amino acids. The germline V gene encodes CDR1 LNHDA and CDR2 SQIVND (reference sequence). The CDR3 DNA sequence: TGTGCCAGTAATAGTTGGGACAGGGGGGCGACAGATACGCAGTATTTT. It translates to CASNSWDRGATDTQYF.

This clone has a handful of counts. The V gene is TRBV10-1, the J gene TRBJ2-5, with D perhaps TRBD2 (5 bases). The CDR3 loop spans 15 amino acids. Per the germline V gene, CDR1 is WNHNN and CDR2 is SYGVQD (reference sequence). V dropped 3 bases and J dropped 5 bases, with 16 bases sitting between them. CDR3 region: CASSDRRAGSETQYF. CDR3 in DNA: TGCGCCAGCAGTGATCGGCGGGCGGGCTCGGAGACCCAGTACTTC.

The chain is built from TRBV2 and TRBJ1-1; tentatively, D is TRBD1 (6 bases). Germline V gene lookup returns CDR1 SNHLY and CDR2 FYNNEI. Trimming left V 2 bases short and J 1 base short, with 11 bases between. The CDR3 length is 15 residues. This CDR3 is CASSEWGQKNTEAFF. CDR3 DNA sequence: TGTGCCAGCAGTGAATGGGGGCAGAAGAACACTGAAGCTTTCTTT.

The rearrangement joins TRBV19 to TRBJ2-7; TRBD1 aligns across 9 bases. Germline CDR1 and CDR2: LNHDA and SQIVND (reference sequence). CDR3 length: 17 residues. J lost 3 bases, V lost 4 bases, and 13 bases had no gene match. CDR3: CASSTTTGTGRFYEQYF. The CDR3 coding sequence is TGTGCCAGTAGTACAACCACCGGGACAGGGAGGTTCTACGAGCAGTACTTC.